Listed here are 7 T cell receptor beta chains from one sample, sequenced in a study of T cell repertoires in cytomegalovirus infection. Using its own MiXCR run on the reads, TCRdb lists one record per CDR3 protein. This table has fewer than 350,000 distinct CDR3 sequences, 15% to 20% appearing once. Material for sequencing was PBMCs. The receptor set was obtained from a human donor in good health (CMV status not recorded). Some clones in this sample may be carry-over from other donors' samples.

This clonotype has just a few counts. The CDR3 here is CASSAQGVKNGEKLFF. As DNA, the CDR3 is TGTGCCAGCAGTGCACAGGGAGTGAAGAACGGTGAAAAACTGTTTTTT. The V gene is TRBV2, the J gene TRBJ1-4, with D possibly being TRBD1 (6 bases). Germline V gives CDR1 SNHLY, CDR2 FYNNEI. With 4 bases removed from V and 7 bases from J, the gap between germline ends came to 19 bases. The CDR3 covers 16 residues.

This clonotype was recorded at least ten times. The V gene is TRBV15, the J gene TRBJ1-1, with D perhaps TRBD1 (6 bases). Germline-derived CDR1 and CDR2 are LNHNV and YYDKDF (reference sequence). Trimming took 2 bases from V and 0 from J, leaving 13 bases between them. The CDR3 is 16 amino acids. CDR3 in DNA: TGTGCCACCAGCAGACAGGGGAGGGGGTTGAACACTGAAGCTTTCTTT. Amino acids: CATSRQGRGLNTEAFF. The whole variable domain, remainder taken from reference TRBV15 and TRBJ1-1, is DAMVIQNPRYQVTQFGKPVTLSCSQTLNHNVMYWYQQKSSQAPKLLFHYYDKDFNNEADTPDNFQSRRPNTSFCFLDIRSPGLGDTAMYLCATSRQGRGLNTEAFFGQGTRLTVV.

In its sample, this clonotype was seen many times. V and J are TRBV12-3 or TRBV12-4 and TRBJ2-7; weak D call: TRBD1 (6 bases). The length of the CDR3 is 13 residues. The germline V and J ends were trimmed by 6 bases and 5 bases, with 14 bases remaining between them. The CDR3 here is CASSLQGSHEQYF. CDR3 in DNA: TGTGCCAGCAGCCTACAGGGTTCCCACGAGCAGTACTTC.

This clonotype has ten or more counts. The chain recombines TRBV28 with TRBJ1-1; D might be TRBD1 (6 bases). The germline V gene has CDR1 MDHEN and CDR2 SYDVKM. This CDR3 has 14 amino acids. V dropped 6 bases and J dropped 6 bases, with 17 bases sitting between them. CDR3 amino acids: CASSRGQLLSEAFF. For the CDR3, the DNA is TGTGCCAGCAGCCGAGGACAGTTACTCTCTGAAGCTTTCTTT.

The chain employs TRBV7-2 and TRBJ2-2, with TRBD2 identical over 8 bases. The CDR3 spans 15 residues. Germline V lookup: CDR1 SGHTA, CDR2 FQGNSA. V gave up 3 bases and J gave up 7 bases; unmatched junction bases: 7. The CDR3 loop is CASSFNGGAVGELFF. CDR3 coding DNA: TGTGCCAGCAGCTTTAACGGGGGGGCCGTCGGGGAGCTGTTTTTT.

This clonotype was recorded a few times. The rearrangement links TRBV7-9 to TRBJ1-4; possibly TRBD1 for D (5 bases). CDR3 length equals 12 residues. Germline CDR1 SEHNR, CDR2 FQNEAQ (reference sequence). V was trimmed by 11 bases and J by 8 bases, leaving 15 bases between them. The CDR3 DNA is TGTGCCGGGGCCGGAGCTAGCGAAAAACTGTTTTTT. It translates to CAGAGASEKLFF.

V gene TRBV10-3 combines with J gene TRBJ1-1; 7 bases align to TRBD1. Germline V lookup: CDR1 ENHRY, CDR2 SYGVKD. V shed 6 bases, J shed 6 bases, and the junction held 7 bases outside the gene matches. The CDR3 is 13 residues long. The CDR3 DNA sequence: TGTGCCATCAGCCAGACAGGGTCGCCTGAAGCTTTCTTT. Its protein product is CAISQTGSPEAFF.